The rows below give T cell receptor beta chains drawn from one sample of a study of T cells after yellow fever vaccination. Via MiXCR, TCRdb re-called the 5' RACE reads, giving one row per CDR3 protein. The sample has about 260,000 distinct CDR3 sequences, about 5.2% seen once; the top ten hold roughly 3.4%. Specimen: CD4+ T cells sorted from PBMCs, collected on the day of the yellow fever booster vaccination. These receptors came from a young man who received the YFV17D yellow fever vaccine. CDR3s include the opening cysteine and the closing phenylalanine or tryptophan. D genes are given only for firm matches. Expanded clones are given a class, and other clones once, few, many or no size at all.

CDR3 DNA: TGTGCCACAATGACAGACAGCACAGATACGCAGTATTTT; CDR3 protein: CATMTDSTDTQYF; CDR3 length: 13; J gene: TRBJ2-3; clone size: many; D gene: NA; V gene: TRBV10-3
CDR3 DNA: TGCGCCAGCAGCCAAGAATCCGGACAGGGGCCTCAGCCCCAGCATTTT; CDR3 protein: CASSQESGQGPQPQHF; CDR3 length: 16; J gene: TRBJ1-5; clone size: few; D gene: TRBD1; V gene: TRBV4-3
CDR3 DNA: TGCACCCTGCGCAGGTTGGGCGATGAGCAGTTCTTC; CDR3 protein: CTLRRLGDEQFF; CDR3 length: 12; J gene: TRBJ2-1; clone size: few; D gene: NA; V gene: TRBV29-1
CDR3 DNA: TGTGCCAGCAGTTTGGGTGGGACGTATGAAAAACTGTTTTTT; CDR3 protein: CASSLGGTYEKLFF; CDR3 length: 14; J gene: TRBJ1-4; clone size: many; D gene: NA; V gene: TRBV28
CDR3 DNA: TGCAGTGCTCCTCAAGAGACCCAGTACTTC; CDR3 protein: CSAPQETQYF; CDR3 length: 10; J gene: TRBJ2-5; clone size: many; D gene: NA; V gene: TRBV20-1
CDR3 DNA: TGTGCCAGCAGTTACTCTCAGGGATACGAGCAGTACTTC; CDR3 protein: CASSYSQGYEQYF; CDR3 length: 13; J gene: TRBJ2-7; clone size: many; D gene: NA; V gene: TRBV6-5
CDR3 DNA: TGCGCCAGCAGCCCGGACCTAAGTAGCTACAATGAGCAGTTCTTC; CDR3 protein: CASSPDLSSYNEQFF; CDR3 length: 15; J gene: TRBJ2-1; clone size: NA; D gene: NA; V gene: TRBV5-1
CDR3 DNA: TGTGCCAGTAGTCAGTATCCCGACGGGACGGAAACAACTAATGAAAAACTGTTTTTT; CDR3 protein: CASSQYPDGTETTNEKLFF; CDR3 length: 19; J gene: TRBJ1-4; clone size: NA; D gene: NA; V gene: TRBV19
CDR3 DNA: TGTGCCAGCAGCATATCGACCTCACGCCCTCTTGGCTACACCTTC; CDR3 protein: CASSISTSRPLGYTF; CDR3 length: 15; J gene: TRBJ1-2; clone size: many; D gene: NA; V gene: TRBV9
CDR3 DNA: TGTGCCAGCAGTCCCACTAGCGGGGTATACAATGAGCAGTCCTTC; CDR3 protein: CASSPTSGVYNEQSF; CDR3 length: 15; J gene: TRBJ2-1; clone size: NA; D gene: TRBD2; V gene: TRBV6-4
CDR3 DNA: TGTGCCAGCAGCAGGACCCTAGGAGATACGCAGTATTTT; CDR3 protein: CASSRTLGDTQYF; CDR3 length: 13; J gene: TRBJ2-3; clone size: few; D gene: NA; V gene: TRBV7-3
CDR3 DNA: TGTGCCAGCTCACCGGGCGGGTTGAATGGTGAAAAACTGTTTTTT; CDR3 protein: CASSPGGLNGEKLFF; CDR3 length: 15; J gene: TRBJ1-4; clone size: NA; D gene: NA; V gene: TRBV18
CDR3 DNA: TGTGCCAGCAGCTTGATCGTGGCGACGGGACAACCCCACCTAGCCAAAAACATTCAGTACTTC; CDR3 protein: CASSLIVATGQPHLAKNIQYF; CDR3 length: 21; J gene: TRBJ2-4; clone size: NA; D gene: NA; V gene: TRBV5-6
CDR3 DNA: TGCGCCAGCAGTGAGGTTGGGACCACCACAGATACGCAGTATTTT; CDR3 protein: CASSEVGTTTDTQYF; CDR3 length: 15; J gene: TRBJ2-3; clone size: NA; D gene: NA; V gene: TRBV10-1